Sequencing of this T cell receptor (beta chain) was carried out in a study of siplizumab effects on memory and regulatory T cells. With respect to this clone: The target antigen is unknown.

This CDR3 contains 15 residues. The germline V gene has CDR1 SGHAT and CDR2 FQNNGV. J lost 2 bases, V lost 0 bases, and 3 bases had no gene match. Study conclusions and caveats: Unstimulated naive T cells seemed to show more diversity than memory cells did, and they also seemed to be among the major contributors to the alloresponse. The suppressive capacity of proliferating Tregs from siplizumab cultures remained unconfirmed. Alloreactive CD4+ clones that could be mapped were on average 68.8% Treg-derived with siplizumab, against about 28% in controls. Siplizumab significantly decreased alloreactive sequences from unstimulated CD4+ memory cells.

The protocol was immunoSEQ multiplex PCR, while the TCRdb copy is restricted to in-frame clones and leaves out a portion. The sample has roughly 56,000 clones, about 98% seen once. This chain uses TRBV11-2 with TRBJ1-2, with TRBD1 matching 7 bases. The source of this sequence is a human donor in good health. The sequencing input was naive CD8+ T cells sorted from blood. CDR3 nucleotide sequence: TGTGCCAGCAGCTTAGAGGGACAGTCCAACTATGGCTACACCTTC. This gives the protein CASSLEGQSNYGYTF.